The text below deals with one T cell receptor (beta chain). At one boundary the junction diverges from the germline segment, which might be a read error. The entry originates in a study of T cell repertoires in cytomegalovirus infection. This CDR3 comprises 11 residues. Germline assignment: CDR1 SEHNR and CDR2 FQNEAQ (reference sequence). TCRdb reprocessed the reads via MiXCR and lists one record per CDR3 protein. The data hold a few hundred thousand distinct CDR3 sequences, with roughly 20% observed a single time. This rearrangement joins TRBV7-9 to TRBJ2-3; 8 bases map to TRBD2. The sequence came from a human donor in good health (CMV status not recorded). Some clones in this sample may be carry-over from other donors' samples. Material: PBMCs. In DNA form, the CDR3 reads TGTGCCAGCAGCCGCGGGGGGCCCTATAATTTT. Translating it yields CASSRGGPYNF.